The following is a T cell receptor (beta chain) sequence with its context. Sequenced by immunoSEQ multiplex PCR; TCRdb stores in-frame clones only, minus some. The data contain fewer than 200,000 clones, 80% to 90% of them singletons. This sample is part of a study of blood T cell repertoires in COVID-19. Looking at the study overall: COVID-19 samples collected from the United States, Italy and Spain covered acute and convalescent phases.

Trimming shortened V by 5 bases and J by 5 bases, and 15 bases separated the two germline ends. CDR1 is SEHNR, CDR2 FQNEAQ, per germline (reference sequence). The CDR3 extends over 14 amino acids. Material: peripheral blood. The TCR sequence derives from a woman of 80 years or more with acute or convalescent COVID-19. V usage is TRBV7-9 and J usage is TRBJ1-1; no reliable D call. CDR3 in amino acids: CASSKGRRVTEAFF. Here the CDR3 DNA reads TGTGCCAGCAGCAAAGGACGGCGGGTGACTGAAGCTTTCTTT.